Listed here are 5 T cell receptor beta chains from one sample, sequenced in a study of CD8+CD57+ T cells in acquired aplastic anemia. TCR beta VDJ and CDR3 profiles were obtained from a genomic DNA template. TCRdb processed the reads anew with MiXCR; each CDR3 protein has one entry. The profile covers 180,000 or so distinct CDR3 sequences, with about 47% appearing a single time and 2.5% to 3.5% taken by the ten largest. Sequenced input: sorted CD4+, CD8+, or CD8+CD57+ T cells (not recorded which) from PBMCs. Receptors were obtained from a human donor in good health.

This clonotype was detected ten times or more. The chain carries TRBV19 and TRBJ2-7, with TRBD1 matching 7 bases. Germline V CDR1 and CDR2: LNHDA, SQIVND (reference sequence). This CDR3 contains 13 residues. V lost 11 bases and J lost 5; bases outside the gene matches: 12. CDR3 sequence reads: CASTKQGTDEQYF. CDR3 sequence (DNA): TGTGCCTCAACGAAACAGGGGACGGACGAGCAGTACTTC. The full variable domain, with the rest looked up from reference TRBV19 and TRBJ2-7, is DGGITQSPKYLFRKEGQNVTLSCEQNLNHDAMYWYRQDPGQGLRLIYYSQIVNDFQKGDIAEGYSVSREKKESFPLTVTSAQKNPTAFYLCASTKQGTDEQYFGPGTRLTVT.

There are many counts of this clonotype. This sequence joins TRBV7-9 and TRBJ2-3; D uncertain. With 5 bases removed from V and 3 bases from J, the gap between germline ends came to 15 bases. Germline loops: CDR1 SEHNR, CDR2 FQNEAQ (reference sequence). The CDR3 consists of 15 residues. CDR3 amino acids: CASSPSNQATDTQYF. The CDR3 region has the DNA TGTGCCAGCAGCCCTAGTAACCAGGCGACAGATACGCAGTATTTT.

This chain connects TRBV5-6 to TRBJ1-2, with D possibly matching TRBD1 (5 bases). Germline CDR1 is SGHDT and CDR2 is YYEEEE. V shed 1 base and J shed 4 bases, with 8 bases lying between them. The CDR3 length is 13 residues. The CDR3 loop reads CASSLMGGYGYTF. The CDR3 DNA reads as TGTGCCAGCAGCTTGATGGGGGGCTATGGCTACACCTTC.

This clonotype was seen at least ten times. The rearrangement links TRBV7-3 to TRBJ1-1; D is ambiguous. Trimming cost V 2 bases and J 0 bases, with 13 bases left between them. Germline CDR1 and CDR2: SGHTA and FQGTGA. CDR3 length equals 16 residues. The CDR3 DNA follows: TGTGCCAGCAGCTTAGGTCCAGCCCTCTTGAACACTGAAGCTTTCTTT. Translated: CASSLGPALLNTEAFF.

This clonotype was found many times. The chain has TRBV15 and TRBJ2-5; 8 bases agree with TRBD2. V was clipped by 1 base and J by 4 bases; unmatched bases: 5. The V gene's germline CDR1 is LNHNV and CDR2 YYDKDF (reference sequence). The CDR3 has 15 amino acids. CDR3 sequence reads: CATSRAGGLGETQYF. CDR3 DNA: TGTGCCACCAGCAGAGCGGGGGGGCTAGGAGAGACCCAGTACTTC.